A single sample gave rise to the 28 T cell receptor beta chains below, sequenced in a study of blood T cell repertoires in COVID-19. Assay: immunoSEQ multiplex PCR; the TCRdb copy retains only in-frame clones and omits some. The sample carries fewer than 250,000 clones, about 80% recorded once. The sequencing input was peripheral blood. The receptors stem from a woman older than 75 with acute or convalescent COVID-19.

The V call is TRBV2, the J call TRBJ1-1, with TRBD1 identical over 9 bases. J lost 3 bases, V lost 8 bases, and 22 bases had no gene match. The CDR3 loop spans 19 amino acids. Germline values: CDR1 SNHLY, CDR2 FYNNEI. CDR3 sequence: CASCYEATPGQGWDTEAFF. CDR3 sequence (DNA): TGTGCCAGCTGCTACGAAGCAACTCCGGGACAGGGATGGGACACTGAAGCTTTCTTT.

This rearrangement joins TRBV6-2 or TRBV6-3 to TRBJ1-5; D unresolved. Germline V lookup: CDR1 MNHEY, CDR2 SVGEGT. Trimming stripped 4 bases from V and 0 bases from J, with 13 bases between. The CDR3 totals 16 residues. This CDR3 is CASSSLRAYSNQPQHF. CDR3 nucleotide sequence: TGTGCCAGCAGTTCATTGCGGGCCTATAGCAATCAGCCCCAGCATTTT.

V and J are TRBV6-2 or TRBV6-3 and TRBJ2-7; 7 bases fit TRBD2. V dropped 3 bases and J dropped 1; count of bases not matched to a gene: 18. The CDR3 length is 19 residues. Germline-derived CDR1 and CDR2 are MNHEY and SVGEGT. CDR3 sequence reads: CASSYSLGSARAGSYEQYF. In DNA form, the CDR3 reads TGTGCCAGCAGTTATTCGCTAGGTTCGGCGAGAGCGGGGTCCTACGAGCAGTACTTC.

This clone was detected once. V and J are TRBV25-1 and TRBJ1-1; a possible D gene is TRBD1 (6 bases). The CDR3 extends over 15 amino acids. V lost 7 bases, J lost 1 base, and 16 bases lay in between. Germline V lookup: CDR1 MGHDK, CDR2 SYGVNS. This chain's CDR3 is CASIRGGGQNTEAFF. In DNA, the CDR3 is TGTGCCAGCATAAGGGGGGGCGGACAGAACACTGAAGCTTTCTTT.

This clone was counted ten times or more. The chain is built from TRBV4-3 and TRBJ2-1, with a weak D call TRBD2 (5 bases). This CDR3 has 16 residues. From germline, CDR1 is LGHNA and CDR2 YSLEER. V lost 3 bases and J lost 0, with 12 bases in between. In DNA form, the CDR3 reads TGCGCCAGCAGCCAGTATCCGGGGAACTCCTACAATGAGCAGTTCTTC. Translated, it gives CASSQYPGNSYNEQFF.

The J gene is TRBJ2-5, the V gene TRBV3-1 (or the pseudogene TRBV3-2); the match to TRBD1 covers 9 bases. The CDR3 covers 16 residues. Trimming took 2 bases from V and 1 from J; bases not matched to a gene: 5. CDR1 is LGHDT, CDR2 YNNKEL, per germline (reference sequence). The CDR3 DNA is TGTGCCAGCAGCCAAACCGGGACAGGGACCCAAGAGACCCAGTACTTC. This translates into CASSQTGTGTQETQYF.

The CDR3 DNA sequence: TGTGCCACCAGTGATTCCAGGTACACAGATACGCAGTATTTT. It encodes CATSDSRYTDTQYF. This chain uses TRBV24-1 with TRBJ2-3; D gene ambiguous. This CDR3 contains 14 residues. Looked up from germline, CDR1 is KGHDR and CDR2 is SFDVKD. Trimming shortened V by 2 bases and J by 2 bases, and 7 bases separated the two germline ends.

The CDR3 sequence is CASSLDAPSGDITGELFF. DNA of the CDR3: TGTGCCAGCAGCTTAGACGCCCCTAGCGGGGATATCACCGGGGAGCTGTTTTTT. The V call is TRBV7-2, the J call TRBJ2-2, with 9 positions matching TRBD2. Trimming at V came to 1 base and at J to 4 bases, leaving 10 bases not matched to a gene. In germline, CDR1 is SGHTA, CDR2 FQGNSA. The CDR3 runs 18 residues. Filled out from reference TRBV7-2 and TRBJ2-2, the complete variable domain reads GAGVSQSPSNKVTEKGKDVELRCDPISGHTALYWYRQSLGQGLEFLIYFQGNSAPDKSGLPSDRFSAERTGGSVSTLTIQRTQQEDSAVYLCASSLDAPSGDITGELFFGEGSRLTVL.

J is TRBJ2-6 and V is TRBV3-1 (or the pseudogene TRBV3-2), with D possibly being TRBD2 (5 bases). Germline V gene data show CDR1 as LGHDT and CDR2 as YNNKEL (reference sequence). The length of the CDR3 is 15 residues. Between the trimmed V and J ends, which lost 4 bases and 4 bases, there was a span of 11 bases. This CDR3 reads CASSRGIPGANVLTF. The CDR3 coding sequence is TGTGCCAGCAGCCGAGGGATTCCAGGGGCCAACGTCCTGACTTTC.

This clone was picked up a small number of times. The genes are TRBV11-3 and TRBJ1-1, with no clear D. There are 14 residues in the CDR3. V lost 0 bases, J lost 5 bases, and 10 bases lay in between. Germline V gene lookup returns CDR1 SGHNT and CDR2 YENEEA. The chain's CDR3 is CASSLDSSRTEAFF. The CDR3 DNA reads as TGTGCCAGCAGCTTAGATTCAAGTCGGACTGAAGCTTTCTTT.

The chain joins TRBV4-2 to TRBJ1-4; D is perhaps TRBD1 (6 bases). V lost 4 bases and J lost 6, with 18 bases in between. The germline CDR1 and CDR2 sequences are LGHNA and YNFKEQ. This CDR3 spans 16 amino acids. The CDR3 is CASSRQRGEGDEKLFF. In DNA, the CDR3 is TGTGCCAGCAGCCGGCAGAGGGGAGAGGGGGATGAAAAACTGTTTTTT.

The DNA of the CDR3 is TGTGCCAGCAGCTTGGTAGCTAGCGGCAATGAGCAGTTCTTC. Translation gives CASSLVASGNEQFF. The chain uses TRBV5-4 and TRBJ2-1, with 7 nucleotides matching TRBD2. V gave up 0 bases and J gave up 6 bases; unmatched junction bases: 3. The CDR3 has 14 residues. The germline V gene encodes CDR1 SGHNT and CDR2 YYREEE (reference sequence).

The chain employs TRBV4-2 and TRBJ2-1, with 12 bases lining up with TRBD2. The CDR3 is 16 residues long. CDR1 and CDR2 from the germline V gene are LGHNA and YNFKEQ. The V and J ends lost 4 bases and 6 bases, in that order; junction bases with no gene match: 7. The CDR3 bases are TGTGCCAGCAGCCTAGAGACTAGCGGGAGTCGCAATGAGCAGTTCTTC. It codes for CASSLETSGSRNEQFF.

J is TRBJ1-3 and V is TRBV9; D is ambiguous. In germline, CDR1 is SGDLS, CDR2 YYNGEE. Trimming left V 0 bases short and J 8 bases short, with 12 bases between. The CDR3 is 14 amino acids. The CDR3 loop reads CASSVGGMEDTIYF. In nucleotides, the CDR3 is TGTGCCAGCAGCGTAGGGGGTATGGAGGACACCATATATTTT.

The chain combines TRBV18 with TRBJ2-1; D unresolved. The CDR3 consists of 12 residues. V was cut by 4 bases and J by 8 bases, with 9 bases left in between. The germline V gene has CDR1 KGHSH and CDR2 LQKENI. The CDR3 nucleotides are TGTGCCAGCTCACACTACAACGATGAGCAGTTCTTC. Translation: CASSHYNDEQFF.

The V gene is TRBV5-6, the J gene TRBJ1-2, with TRBD1 matching 9 bases. Trimming took 5 bases from V and 4 from J; bases not matched to a gene: 9. The CDR3 contains 15 residues. Germline lookup yields CDR1 SGHDT and CDR2 YYEEEE. CDR3 sequence (DNA): TGTGCCAGCAGGTTTGGGGGACAGGGCCTCTATGGCTACACCTTC. Protein sequence: CASRFGGQGLYGYTF.

The DNA of the CDR3 is TGTGCCAGCAGCTTGGTTCACATTAACTATGGCTACACCTTC. It codes for CASSLVHINYGYTF. The chain has TRBV5-6 and TRBJ1-2, with D hard to call. CDR3 size: 14 residues. Trimming cost V 0 bases and J 1 base, with 7 bases left between them. CDR1 SGHDT and CDR2 YYEEEE come from the germline V gene.

This sequence joins TRBV3-1 (or the pseudogene TRBV3-2) and TRBJ1-1; D may be TRBD1 (6 bases). The CDR3 is made up of 14 amino acids. CDR1 is LGHDT and CDR2 is YNNKEL in the germline V gene (reference sequence). Trimming cost V 7 bases and J 0 bases, with 12 bases left between them. CDR3 coding DNA: TGTGCCAGCAAGGGCAGGGACATGAACACTGAAGCTTTCTTT. Encoded protein: CASKGRDMNTEAFF.

The chain links TRBV28 to TRBJ1-5; 9 bases align to TRBD1. Germline-derived CDR1 and CDR2 are MDHEN and SYDVKM. The CDR3 consists of 15 residues. J was trimmed by 6 bases and V by 5 bases; bases with no gene match: 8. The chain's CDR3 is CASSAGQGGTQPQHF. The DNA for the CDR3 is TGTGCCAGCAGTGCGGGACAGGGAGGGACTCAGCCCCAGCATTTT.

The J gene is TRBJ2-5, the V gene TRBV3-1 (or the pseudogene TRBV3-2); 7 bases are shared with TRBD2. The length of the CDR3 is 16 residues. The V gene's germline CDR1 is LGHDT and CDR2 YNNKEL (reference sequence). The ends lost 1 base at V and 3 bases at J; junction bases unmatched: 8. The CDR3 DNA follows: TGTGCCAGCAGCCAAGTAAGGGGCGGGAGTAAAGAGACCCAGTACTTC. Translated, it gives CASSQVRGGSKETQYF.

The rearrangement links TRBV21-1 to TRBJ1-5; the table's D call, TRBD1, has no DNA check behind it. TRBV21-1 is flagged as a pseudogene. The CDR3 loop spans 16 amino acids. The CDR3 spells CASSRSGGIGNQPQHF. DNA of the CDR3: TGTGCCAGCAGCAGGTCAGGGGGCATAGGGAATCAGCCCCAGCATTTT.

V and J are TRBV7-8 and TRBJ1-1, with 7 bases aligning to TRBD1. Germline V gene sequence: CDR1 SGHVS, CDR2 FQNEAQ. The length of the CDR3 is 16 residues. V trimming: 5 bases; J trimming: 0 bases; junction bases outside the gene matches: 9. The CDR3 DNA follows: TGTGCCAGCAGCCATCAGAGACAGGGTTTGAACACTGAAGCTTTCTTT. It encodes CASSHQRQGLNTEAFF.

The CDR3 DNA is TGTGCCGTCAGTAGCCAATCCAACTATGGCTACACCTTC. Translating gives CAVSSQSNYGYTF. The chain is built from TRBV7-2 and TRBJ1-2; D ambiguous. This CDR3 has 13 amino acids. V lost 11 bases, J lost 2 bases, and 15 bases lay in between. Germline CDR1 is SGHTA and CDR2 is FQGNSA.

This clone occurred once. The genes are TRBV11-2 and TRBJ1-1; D may be TRBD1 (6 bases). Per germline, CDR1 SGHAT and CDR2 FQNNGV. V was trimmed by 5 bases and J by 8 bases, leaving 33 bases between them. The CDR3 covers 19 residues. The CDR3 loop reads CASSQRLGLNREERNEAFF. DNA for the CDR3: TGTGCCAGCAGCCAAAGGTTGGGCCTTAACAGGGAAGAACGAAACGAAGCTTTCTTT.

This clone was counted only a few times. J is TRBJ2-2 and V is TRBV9; 11 bases agree with TRBD1. The CDR3 is made up of 19 amino acids. CDR1 is SGDLS and CDR2 is YYNGEE in the germline V gene. The ends lost 0 bases at V and 4 bases at J; junction bases unmatched: 11. The CDR3 region has the DNA TGTGCCAGCAGCGTAGAAGGAACGAAGGGACAGGGGGTCACCGGGGAGCTGTTTTTT. It encodes CASSVEGTKGQGVTGELFF.

The J gene is TRBJ1-2, the V gene TRBV27, with D maybe TRBD1 (5 bases). The CDR3 runs to 18 residues. CDR1 and CDR2 (germline): MNHEY, SMNVEV (reference sequence). Trimming pared 0 bases from V and 0 bases from J, leaving 17 bases between. The CDR3 loop is CASSLSSVQGISNYGYTF. The DNA for the CDR3 is TGTGCCAGCAGTTTATCCTCTGTGCAGGGAATTTCTAACTATGGCTACACCTTC.

The chain uses TRBV6-5 and TRBJ2-2; D possibly corresponds to TRBD2 (5 bases). Germline V gene lookup returns CDR1 MNHEY and CDR2 SVGAGI. V shed 7 bases and J shed 4 bases, with 10 bases lying between them. The CDR3 contains 13 residues. For the CDR3, the DNA is TGTGCCAGCACCTGGGCGGGCACCGGGGAGCTGTTTTTT. Translating it yields CASTWAGTGELFF.

This chain joins TRBV5-1 and TRBJ1-1; 9 nucleotides agree with TRBD1. The V and J ends lost 8 bases and 1 base, in that order; junction bases with no gene match: 6. Germline V CDR1 and CDR2: SGHRS, YFSETQ. The CDR3 has 14 amino acids. CDR3 nucleotide sequence: TGCGCCAGTCAAAGGGGACAGGGGAACACTGAAGCTTTCTTT. It encodes CASQRGQGNTEAFF.